This TCR beta chain was sequenced in a study of T cell clones after liver transplantation. The method was immunoSEQ multiplex PCR; TCRdb's version includes in-frame clones alone and lacks a portion of them. The sample records 45,000 to 55,000 clones, roughly 80% being singletons. Germline CDR1 is LGHNA and CDR2 is YSLEER. The junction had 7 bases not matched to a gene; V was cut back by 4 bases and J by 9 bases. The CDR3 extends over 14 amino acids. The sequence was collected from a human donor who received a liver transplant. This chain uses TRBV4-3 with TRBJ2-3, with TRBD2 matching over 10 bases. The sample in question was CD4+ T cells from blood, obtained before liver transplant. CDR3 nucleotide sequence: TGCGCCAGCAGCCCCGAGCTAGCGGGAGACACGCAGTATTTT. It codes for CASSPELAGDTQYF.